These 11 T cell receptor beta chains were all obtained from the same sample, sequenced in a study of T cell responses to AZD1222 COVID-19 vaccine. The data were produced by immunoSEQ multiplex PCR, yet TCRdb's version contains in-frame clones alone and is incomplete. The table lists about 120,000 clones, about 90% of them singletons, with 11% to 15% in the top ten. The source was peripheral blood, collected on day 0 of AZD1222 vaccination. These receptors were obtained from an adult in good health.

The chain carries TRBV6-5 and TRBJ2-1; tentatively, D is TRBD2 (5 bases). The V gene lost 4 bases and the J gene lost 10 bases, with 14 bases spanning the gap. CDR3 size: 13 residues. CDR1 is MNHEY, CDR2 SVGAGI, per germline. The chain's CDR3 is CASSLSGLREQFF. In DNA form, the CDR3 reads TGTGCCAGCAGTTTAAGCGGTCTACGGGAGCAGTTCTTC.

This chain uses TRBV7-2 with TRBJ2-1, with D possibly being TRBD2 (5 bases). CDR1 and CDR2 from the germline V gene are SGHTA and FQGNSA. V gave up 8 bases and J gave up 6 bases, with 17 bases separating them. The CDR3 contains 14 residues. The CDR3 DNA reads as TGTGCCAGCGTTCCCGGGGTGCGCTCCAATGAGCAGTTCTTC. Translating it yields CASVPGVRSNEQFF.

The chain is built from TRBV29-1 and TRBJ1-5; 8 bases are a match to TRBD1. Trimming at V came to 8 bases and at J to 6 bases, leaving 12 bases not matched to a gene. The CDR3 length is 14 residues. Germline CDR1 reads SQVTM; CDR2 reads ANQGSEA. In DNA, the CDR3 is TGCAGCCCCTCGGACAGGGAACATAGTCAGCCCCAGCATTTT. Protein: CSPSDREHSQPQHF.

This clone appeared a single time. The chain carries TRBV30 and TRBJ1-5; 7 bases are a match to TRBD1. Germline CDR1 reads GTSNPN; CDR2 reads SVGIG (reference sequence). The CDR3 is 14 residues long. V lost 3 bases to trimming and J lost 4 bases; unmatched junction nucleotides: 6. Written as DNA, the CDR3 is TGTGCCTGGAGCCAAGGGACAGTGAATCAGCCCCAGCATTTT. The encoded protein is CAWSQGTVNQPQHF.

This sequence joins TRBV19 and TRBJ2-7, with 10 bases fitting TRBD2. CDR1 is LNHDA, CDR2 SQIVND, per germline (reference sequence). This CDR3 region has 16 residues. V lost 2 bases to trimming and J lost 6 bases; unmatched junction nucleotides: 10. CDR3: CASSITSGIGRSEQYF. The CDR3 nucleotides are TGTGCCAGTAGTATAACTAGCGGGATAGGTAGGTCCGAGCAGTACTTC.

The V and J genes are TRBV6-5 and TRBJ1-6; 10 bases map to TRBD1. Trimming at V came to 6 bases and at J to 8 bases, leaving 7 bases not matched to a gene. The CDR3 spans 15 residues. Germline CDR1 MNHEY, CDR2 SVGAGI. The CDR3 sequence: CASSGTGDYYSPLHF. Written as DNA, the CDR3 is TGTGCCAGCAGCGGGACAGGGGATTATTATTCACCCCTCCACTTT.

The J gene is TRBJ2-3, the V gene TRBV19; D gene ambiguous. Trimming took 1 base from V and 5 from J, leaving 10 bases between them. Germline V gives CDR1 LNHDA, CDR2 SQIVND (reference sequence). This CDR3 is built from 14 residues. The CDR3 protein is CASSIGSFEDTQYF. CDR3 in DNA: TGTGCCAGTAGTATAGGTAGCTTTGAAGATACGCAGTATTTT.

V usage is TRBV4-1 and J usage is TRBJ1-2; possible D gene TRBD1, 5 bases. This CDR3 comprises 17 residues. From germline, CDR1 is MGHRA and CDR2 YSYEKL. The V and J ends lost 0 bases and 1 base respectively, with 15 bases between them. The CDR3 sequence: CASSQEGGQGGNYGYTF. The DNA for the CDR3 is TGCGCCAGCAGCCAAGAAGGCGGGCAGGGCGGTAACTATGGCTACACCTTC.

This chain uses TRBV5-4 with TRBJ1-2, with 12 nucleotides matching TRBD1. The CDR3 is 17 residues long. J was trimmed by 7 bases and V by 6 bases; bases with no gene match: 16. Per the germline V gene, CDR1 is SGHNT and CDR2 is YYREEE (reference sequence). The CDR3 DNA follows: TGTGCCAGCACCAATAGGAGAATAGGGACAGGGGGCGGTGGCTACACCTTC. Residues: CASTNRRIGTGGGGYTF.

The genes are TRBV28 and TRBJ2-7; possibly TRBD2 for D (6 bases). This CDR3 region has 13 residues. V was shortened by 4 bases and J by 3 bases, with 10 bases between the two germline ends. CDR1 is MDHEN and CDR2 is SYDVKM in the germline V gene. The CDR3 reads CASSSQGLYEQYF. In nucleotides, the CDR3 is TGTGCCAGCAGTTCTCAGGGACTCTACGAGCAGTACTTC.

The chain is built from TRBV10-3 and TRBJ2-7, with 8 bases aligning to TRBD2. The CDR3 sequence is 14 residues long. Germline CDR1 and CDR2: ENHRY and SYGVKD. V trimming: 3 bases; J trimming: 5 bases; junction bases outside the gene matches: 6. DNA of the CDR3: TGTGCCATCAGTGATAGCGGGAACCGGGACGAGCAGTACTTC. Protein sequence: CAISDSGNRDEQYF.